This T cell receptor beta chain is drawn from a study of blood T cell repertoires in COVID-19. The overall study: Donors in the United States, Italy and Spain gave samples during acute or convalescent COVID-19. T cells, B-cell-depleted T cells, or PBMCs provided the cDNA or gDNA that served as material.

The Seattle patients joined while their infection was active and were tracked longitudinally afterward. Sequencing was performed with immunoSEQ multiplex PCR; in TCRdb, only in-frame clones are kept and a portion is missing. The sample shows 150,000 or so clones, over 75% of them seen only once. Germline values: CDR1 SGHTS, CDR2 YDEGEE. The CDR3 has 15 residues. Trimming took 2 bases from V and 7 from J; bases not matched to a gene: 11. This chain joins TRBV5-8 and TRBJ2-7, with TRBD1 identical over 8 bases. The source material was peripheral blood. The sequence came from a man in his late teens or twenties with COVID-19, enrolled during active disease. The CDR3 region has the DNA TGTGCCAGCAGCTTTTCAGACAGGGGCTTGGGAGAGCAGTACTTC. Amino acid sequence: CASSFSDRGLGEQYF. Supplemented by reference TRBV5-8 and TRBJ2-7, the full variable domain reads EAGVTQSPTHLIKTRGQQATLRCSPISGHTSVYWYQQALGLGLQFLLWYDEGEERNRGNFPPRFSGRQFPNYSSELNVNALELEDSALYLCASSFSDRGLGEQYFGPGTRLTVT.